One sample yielded the 3 T cell receptor beta chains listed below, sequenced in a study of cytomegalovirus exposure and HLA in healthy donors. With 60 Vbeta and 13 Jbeta primers, the PCR was carried out. TCRdb's copy holds only in-frame clones and misses some; the assay was immunoSEQ multiplex PCR. In total, the table holds about 160,000 clones. Sequences were obtained from PBMCs. These receptors all come from a woman in her fifties or sixties in good health and CMV-seronegative.

This chain uses TRBV30 with TRBJ2-5; 12 bases line up with TRBD2. The J segment lost 5 bases and the V segment lost 1 base, leaving 8 bases of the junction unmatched. This CDR3 has 16 residues. The germline CDR1 and CDR2 sequences are GTSNPN and SVGIG (reference sequence). The CDR3 DNA reads as TGTGCCTGGAGTGCCCGGACTAGCGGGATAATGGAGACCCAGTACTTC. Its protein is CAWSARTSGIMETQYF.

The chain combines TRBV4-3 with TRBJ2-7; 10 bases match TRBD2. The CDR3 covers 16 residues. V trimming: 0 bases; J trimming: 2 bases; junction bases outside the gene matches: 4. The germline V gene has CDR1 LGHNA and CDR2 YSLEER. CDR3 sequence reads: CASSQDRTSGAYEQYF. The CDR3 coding sequence is TGCGCCAGCAGCCAAGACAGGACTAGCGGCGCCTACGAGCAGTACTTC.

The V and J genes are TRBV2 and TRBJ2-1; D might be TRBD2 (6 bases). V lost 6 bases to trimming and J lost 0 bases, with 12 bases between them. The CDR3 contains 15 residues. CDR1 is SNHLY and CDR2 is FYNNEI in the germline V gene. The CDR3 DNA reads as TGTGCCAGCAGCCTCGCGGGGCGCTCCTACAATGAGCAGTTCTTC. Its protein is CASSLAGRSYNEQFF. Together with reference TRBV2 and TRBJ2-1, the CDR3 gives the full variable domain: EPEVTQTPSHQVTQMGQEVILRCVPISNHLYFYWYRQILGQKVEFLVSFYNNEISEKSEIFDDQFSVERPDGSNFTLKIRSTKLEDSAMYFCASSLAGRSYNEQFFGPGTRLTVL.